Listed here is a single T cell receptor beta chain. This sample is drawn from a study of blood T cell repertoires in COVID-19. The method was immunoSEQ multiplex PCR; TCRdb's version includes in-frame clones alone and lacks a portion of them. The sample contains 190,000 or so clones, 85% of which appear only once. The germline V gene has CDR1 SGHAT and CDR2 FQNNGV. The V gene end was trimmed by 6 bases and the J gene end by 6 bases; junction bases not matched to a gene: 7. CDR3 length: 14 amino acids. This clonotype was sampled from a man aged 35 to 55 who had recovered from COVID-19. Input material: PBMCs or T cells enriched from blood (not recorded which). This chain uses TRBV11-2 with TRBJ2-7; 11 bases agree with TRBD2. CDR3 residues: CASRETSGTSEQYF. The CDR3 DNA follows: TGTGCCAGCAGGGAGACTAGCGGGACATCCGAGCAGTACTTC.